This TCR beta chain was captured by sequencing in a study of blood T cells in healthy people across ages. Then a second PCR, running roughly 7 to 11 cycles, was carried out with a sample-barcoded 5' primer and a J-beta primer mix. Tags on each cDNA molecule came from a template-switch adaptor with 12 random nucleotides. Every sample produced at least 3 million CDR3-containing paired-end reads. One entry per CDR3 protein results from TCRdb running MiXCR on the 5' RACE reads. This sample has 580,000 or so distinct CDR3 sequences, with 40% to 55% found just once. Notes on the study in general: Roughly linearly, TCR beta diversity per million T cells fell as age increased.

This clonotype showed up just a few times. No antigen is known for it. CDR1 is SGHTA, CDR2 FQGTGA, per germline. The CDR3 is 18 residues long. V lost 5 bases to trimming and J lost 0 bases, with 20 bases between them. Samples each yielded at least 5.5 micrograms of total RNA. The sequencing input was blood. This chain uses TRBV7-3 with TRBJ2-1; D not certain. The sequence came from a man older than 75 in good health. The CDR3 protein is CASSPNPGTRSSYNEQFF. In DNA form, the CDR3 reads TGTGCCAGCAGCCCCAACCCCGGCACGAGGAGCTCCTACAATGAGCAGTTCTTC.